Below, 6 T cell receptor beta chains from the same sample are listed, as sequenced in a study of tissue T cells after allogeneic stem cell transplantation (dated 2022 in TCRdb). Library method: the immunoSEQ multiplex PCR assay. TCRdb took this table from immuneACCESS and kept in-frame rearrangements with V and J called. Such tables lack part of the clones; where checked against another copy, unresolved V genes explain under half of the gap, and the rest is unexplained. The sample table shows fewer than 8,500 clones, and around 40% are seen once. Around 2.2% of the sample lies in the top ten. This specimen's time point label, per the study, means: mouse harvest day 7 after allogeneic transplant. Mouse grafts combined 10^7 T-cell-depleted bone marrow cells with 10^6 splenic CD5+ T cells, given via tail vein injection. The sequencing input was skin. These receptors originate from a female BALB/c mouse given C57BL/6 T cells with graft-versus-host disease after an allogeneic hematopoietic cell transplant.

In regard to this clone: Each gene name is a mouse one. With the read ending 1 residue before the CDR3 end, the germline J gene is used to fill in that end. V usage is TRBV26 and J usage is TRBJ2-3; no definite D call. The V gene lost 1 base and the J gene lost 0 bases, with 5 bases spanning the gap. Germline CDR1 is KGHPV and CDR2 is FQNQEV (reference sequence). This CDR3 spans 14 amino acids. The CDR3 is CASSLWDSAETLYF. The sequenced CDR3 bases are TGTGCCAGCAGTCTGTGGGATAGTGCAGAAACGCTGTAT.

Regarding this clone: Germline and genes: mouse. The CDR3 end is not reached by the read, which stops 1 residue before it; the germline J gene fills it in. The gene calls are TRBV26 and TRBJ2-7; 11 positions agree with TRBD2. This CDR3 has 15 residues. After removal of 2 bases from V and 4 bases from J, the junction contained 4 bases not matched to a gene. Germline CDR1 reads KGHPV; CDR2 reads FQNQEV (reference sequence). CDR3 DNA, as far as it was read: TGTGCCAGCAGTCTGCCGGGACTGGGGGTATATGAACAGTAC. It encodes CASSLPGLGVYEQY. The whole CDR3 reads CASSLPGLGVYEQYF.

Remarks on this clone: Genes here carry mouse names. Read sequence stops 1 residue before the CDR3 end, and the germline J gene provides the missing end. J is TRBJ2-7 and V is TRBV21; unclear D gene. TRBV21 counts as an open reading frame of uncertain function. V was trimmed by 0 bases and J by 0 bases, leaving 9 bases between them. This CDR3 region has 15 residues. Incomplete CDR3 DNA: TGTGCTAGCAGTCAATCGGGCAGGAGCTCCTATGAACAGTAC. Translation: CASSQSGRSSYEQY. The CDR3 in its entirety is CASSQSGRSSYEQYF.

Concerning this clone: Gene names denote mouse genes. From the germline J gene comes the end of the CDR3, since the read stops 1 residue before it. The chain joins TRBV13-3 to TRBJ2-4; TRBD2 agrees at 11 bases. CDR3 length equals 13 residues. Per the germline V gene, CDR1 is NNHDY and CDR2 is SYVADS. V dropped 6 bases and J dropped 5; count of bases not matched to a gene: 2. The CDR3 spells CASTDWGGNTLYF. CDR3 DNA, as far as it was read: TGTGCCAGCACCGACTGGGGGGGAAACACCTTGTAC.

With regard to this clone: Mouse names are used for the genes. The read ends 1 residue early relative to the CDR3; the germline J gene fills the gap. This CDR3 is also generated by other DNA sequences in the sample. The rearrangement joins TRBV3 to TRBJ1-2; D not resolved. The CDR3 contains 13 residues. The germline CDR1 and CDR2 sequences are SNHLY and FYNGKV (reference sequence). With 5 bases removed from V and 0 bases from J, the gap between germline ends came to 7 bases. The CDR3 region is CASSLGANSDYTF. CDR3 bases read: TGTGCCAGCAGCCTCGGAGCAAACTCCGACTACACC.

Concerning this clone itself: These gene names are mouse names. The CDR3 goes on 1 residue after the read ends, and that part is filled in from the germline J gene. The rearrangement links TRBV23 to TRBJ1-2; the table's D call, TRBD1, has no DNA check behind it. This CDR3 comprises 16 residues. Germline lookup yields CDR1 KGHTA and CDR2 FQNQQP. CDR3 bases read: TGCTCCAGCAGTCAAGGGACAGGGGGTTCAAACTCCGACTACACC. Its protein product is CSSSQGTGGSNSDYT. In full, the CDR3 is CSSSQGTGGSNSDYTF.